This is a list of T cell receptor beta chains from one sample in a study of CD8+CD57+ T cells in acquired aplastic anemia. TCRdb used MiXCR to reprocess the reads, holding one entry per CDR3 protein. The table records about 54,000 distinct CDR3 sequences, around 50% of them present only once. The sample taken for sequencing was sorted CD4+, CD8+, or CD8+CD57+ T cells (not recorded which) from PBMCs. These receptors all come from a human donor with aplastic anemia. Each CDR3 is given with its conserved first and last residue. Fields, in order: clone size, J gene, V gene, D gene, CDR3 protein, CDR3 DNA. D genes are given only for firm matches. The size entry is marked missing in some rows and otherwise reads once, few, many or a size class.

many TRBJ1-3 TRBV5-4 NA CASSLRGTGNTIYF TGTGCCAGCAGCTTGCGGGGGACTGGAAACACCATATATTTT
many TRBJ2-3 TRBV19 NA CASSIEQGSTDTQYF TGTGCCAGTAGTATAGAGCAGGGGAGCACAGATACGCAGTATTTT
NA TRBJ1-4 TRBV5-6 NA CASTDSDLNEKLFF TGTGCCAGCACAGACAGCGACCTAAATGAAAAACTGTTTTTT
NA TRBJ2-3 TRBV11-1 NA CASSLRALASTDTQYF TGTGCCAGCAGCTTAAGGGCGTTGGCTAGCACAGATACGCAGTATTTT
NA TRBJ1-6 TRBV7-8 NA CASSYSEGSPLHF TGTGCCAGCAGCTATTCGGAGGGGTCACCCCTCCACTTT
NA TRBJ1-2 TRBV29-1 NA CSVQEGRGYTF TGCAGCGTCCAGGAGGGAAGGGGCTACACCTTC
NA TRBJ2-7 TRBV25-1 NA CASSGRQAYEQYF TGTGCCAGCAGTGGTCGGCAAGCCTACGAGCAGTACTTC
NA TRBJ2-1 TRBV2 TRBD1 CASSLSATGYNEQFF TGTGCCAGCAGCCTCTCCGCGACAGGGTACAATGAGCAGTTCTTC
NA TRBJ2-7 TRBV7-9 NA CASSTTVLYEQYF TGTGCCAGCAGCACGACGGTTTTATACGAGCAGTACTTC
NA TRBJ1-2 TRBV20-1 TRBD1 CSPRTGDHGYTF TGCAGTCCAAGGACAGGGGATCATGGCTACACCTTC
NA TRBJ2-5 TRBV15 NA CATSRETSQETQYF TGTGCCACCAGCAGAGAGACGAGTCAAGAGACCCAGTACTTC
few TRBJ2-3 TRBV18 NA CASSLWGGTDTQYF TGTGCCAGCTCATTGTGGGGAGGCACAGATACGCAGTATTTT
NA TRBJ1-2 TRBV24-1 NA CATSQGMGYGYTF TGTGCCACCAGTCAGGGGATGGGCTATGGCTACACCTTC
NA TRBJ1-6 TRBV2 NA CASPGGIDSPLHF TGTGCCAGTCCTGGGGGGATCGATTCACCCCTCCACTTT
NA TRBJ2-5 TRBV20-1 NA CSAAGLGGRDQETQYF TGCAGTGCTGCGGGACTCGGGGGCCGTGACCAAGAGACCCAGTACTTC
NA TRBJ1-2 TRBV19 NA CASQQDLYGYTF TGTGCCAGCCAACAGGATCTCTATGGCTACACCTTC
NA TRBJ2-7 TRBV20-1 NA CSARGDYEQYF TGCAGTGCTAGAGGGGACTACGAGCAGTACTTC